A selection of T cell receptor beta chains follows, all from one sample in a study of blood T cell repertoires in COVID-19. TCRdb's copy holds only in-frame clones and misses some; the assay was immunoSEQ multiplex PCR. The data contain just over 90,000 clones, about 90% of them singletons. Sequencing was carried out using peripheral blood. Receptors originate from a human donor with active COVID-19. The donor label of this sample is uncertain. CDR3s include the opening cysteine and the closing phenylalanine or tryptophan. A D gene is named only where the DNA matches it firmly. Not every row has a clone size; where given, it reads once, few, many or a size class.

>.|TRBV12-3/TRBV12-4|.|TRBJ1-4
TGTGCCAGCAGTCCAGGGGATCCGGGTAAACTGTTTTTT
CASSPGDPGKLFF
>.|TRBV2|once|TRBJ2-1
TGTGCCAGCAGTGAAGTCACAGGGTTATTATACAATGAGCAGTTCTTC
CASSEVTGLLYNEQFF
>TRBD1|TRBV14|.|TRBJ2-1
TGTGCCAGCAGCCTCTTGACAGGGGGAGTATACAATGAGCAGTTCTTC
CASSLLTGGVYNEQFF
>.|TRBV7-2|.|TRBJ1-6
TGTGCCAGCAGCAGCCCAACAGGGTCTTCACCCCTCCACTTT
CASSSPTGSSPLHF
>.|TRBV19|.|TRBJ2-2
TGTGCCAGTAGTTTACAGGGAACCTCCAACACCGGGGAGCTGTTTTTT
CASSLQGTSNTGELFF
>TRBD1|TRBV19|.|TRBJ1-5
TGTGCCAGTAGCCCCGGTCAGGGGGCTCAGCCCCAGCATTTT
CASSPGQGAQPQHF
>TRBD2|TRBV5-1|.|TRBJ2-7
TGCGCCAGCAGCTTGGACGGGGGGGCTGGCGAGCAGTACTTC
CASSLDGGAGEQYF
>.|TRBV27|once|TRBJ1-2
TGTGCCAGCAGTTTTGGTGGGGCATTGAATGATGGCTACACCTTC
CASSFGGALNDGYTF
>TRBD1|TRBV19|.|TRBJ2-7
TGTGCCAGTAGTCCGGGACAGGGGGCCTACGAGCAGTACTTC
CASSPGQGAYEQYF
>TRBD1|TRBV2|.|TRBJ2-7
TGTGCCAGCCGACAGGGTCCCTACGAGCAGTACTTC
CASRQGPYEQYF
>.|TRBV7-6|.|TRBJ2-1
TGTGCCAGCAGCTTAGATCGACAGAGATACAATGAGCAGTTCTTC
CASSLDRQRYNEQFF
>.|TRBV7-2|.|TRBJ2-2
TGTGCCAGCAGCCCACGTACTTCCCCCCCTGGGGAGCTGTTTTTT
CASSPRTSPPGELFF
>.|TRBV3-1/TRBV3-2|.|TRBJ2-5
TGTGCCAGCAGCCTGATTTTGGGCGAGACCCAGTACTTC
CASSLILGETQYF
>.|TRBV5-4|once|TRBJ1-3
TGTGCCAGCAGCTTGTCCAGGGGTGACACCATATATTTT
CASSLSRGDTIYF
>TRBD1|TRBV4-3|.|TRBJ2-7
TGCGCCAGCAGCCAAAGCAGGGGGCTCGAGCAGTACTTC
CASSQSRGLEQYF
>.|TRBV6-2/TRBV6-3|.|TRBJ2-7
TGTGCCAGCAGCCCCAGGGACTACGAGCAGTACTTC
CASSPRDYEQYF
>.|TRBV7-2|.|TRBJ2-3
TGTGCCAGTCTGACGGGTACAGATACGCAGTATTTT
CASLTGTDTQYF
>.|TRBV5-4|.|TRBJ2-7
TGTGCCAGCAGCTTGGGGAATCAGCGGGACAACTACGAGCAGTACTTC
CASSLGNQRDNYEQYF
>.|TRBV18|.|TRBJ1-2
TGTGCCAGCTCACCCCGAACAGGGTTATCCGATCCGGGCTATGGCTACACCTTC
CASSPRTGLSDPGYGYTF
>TRBD1|TRBV18|.|TRBJ1-1
TGTGCCAGCTCACCCAGGATCGGGACAGGGTTATATGGAGCTTTCTTT
CASSPRIGTGLYGAFF
>.|TRBV4-3|.|TRBJ2-7
TGCGCCAGCAGCCAAGAATTGGGAATGACGGGGGTCTCCTACGAGCAGTACTTC
CASSQELGMTGVSYEQYF
>.|TRBV5-5|.|TRBJ2-4
TGTGCCAGCAGCTCCTCAGGAGGGGAAAACATTCAGTACTTC
CASSSSGGENIQYF
>.|TRBV7-9|.|TRBJ2-5
TGTGCCAGCAGCATAATGGCGGGGATGGAGACCCAGTACTTC
CASSIMAGMETQYF
>.|TRBV19|few|TRBJ1-2
TGTGCCAGTAGTATGTTTGGGGGGAACGGCTACACCTTC
CASSMFGGNGYTF
>.|TRBV4-3|.|TRBJ1-1
TGCGCCAGCAGCCCTCAGGGGCCGCACACTGAAGCTTTCTTT
CASSPQGPHTEAFF
>TRBD1|TRBV7-8|.|TRBJ1-6
TGTGCCAGCAGTTTTGGACAGGATTCACCCCTCCACTTT
CASSFGQDSPLHF
>TRBD1|TRBV5-1|.|TRBJ2-5
TGCGCCAGCAGCTTGGGGACAGGGGAAGGAGAGACCCAGTACTTC
CASSLGTGEGETQYF
>.|TRBV5-1|.|TRBJ2-6
TGCGCCAGCAGCTTCCCCCTCTCTGGGGCCAACGTCCTGACTTTC
CASSFPLSGANVLTF
>TRBD2|TRBV7-7|.|TRBJ2-1
TGTGCTAGCAGCTTAGCGGCTAGCGGGGCCCCATACAATGAGCAGTTCTTC
CASSLAASGAPYNEQFF